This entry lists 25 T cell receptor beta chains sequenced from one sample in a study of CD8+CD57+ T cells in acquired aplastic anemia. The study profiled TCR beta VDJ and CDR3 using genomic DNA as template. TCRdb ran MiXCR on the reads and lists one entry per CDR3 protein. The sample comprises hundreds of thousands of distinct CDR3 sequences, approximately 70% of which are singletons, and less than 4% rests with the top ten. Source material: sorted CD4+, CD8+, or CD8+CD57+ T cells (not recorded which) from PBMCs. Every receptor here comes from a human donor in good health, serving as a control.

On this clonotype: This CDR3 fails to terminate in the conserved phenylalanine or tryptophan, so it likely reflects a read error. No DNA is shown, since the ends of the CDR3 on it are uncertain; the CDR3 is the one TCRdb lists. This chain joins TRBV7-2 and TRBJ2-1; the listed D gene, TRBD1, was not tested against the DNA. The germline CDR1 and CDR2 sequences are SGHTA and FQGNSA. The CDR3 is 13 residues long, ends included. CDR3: CASSLESTPLPQH.

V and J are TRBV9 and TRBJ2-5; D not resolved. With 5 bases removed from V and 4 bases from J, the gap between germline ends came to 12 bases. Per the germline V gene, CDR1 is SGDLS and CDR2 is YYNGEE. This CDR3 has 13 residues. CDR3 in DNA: TGTGCCAGCAGTGGCACGTTACGAGAGACCCAGTACTTC. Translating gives CASSGTLRETQYF.

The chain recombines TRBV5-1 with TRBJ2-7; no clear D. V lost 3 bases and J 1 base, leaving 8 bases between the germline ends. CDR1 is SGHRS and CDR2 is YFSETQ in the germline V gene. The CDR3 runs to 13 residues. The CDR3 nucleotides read TGCGCCAGCAGCTACGGTTATTCCTACGAGCAGTACTTC. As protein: CASSYGYSYEQYF.

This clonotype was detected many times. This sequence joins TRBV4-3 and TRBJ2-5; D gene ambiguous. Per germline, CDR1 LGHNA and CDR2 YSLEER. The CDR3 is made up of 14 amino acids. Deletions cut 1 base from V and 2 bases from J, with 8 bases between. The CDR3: CASSQVLLQETQYF. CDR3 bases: TGCGCCAGCAGCCAAGTGCTCCTTCAAGAGACCCAGTACTTC.

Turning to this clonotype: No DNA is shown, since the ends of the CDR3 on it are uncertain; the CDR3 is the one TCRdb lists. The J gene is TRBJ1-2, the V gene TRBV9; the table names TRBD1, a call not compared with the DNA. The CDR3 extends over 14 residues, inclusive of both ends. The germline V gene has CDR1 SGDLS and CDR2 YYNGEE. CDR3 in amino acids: CASSVGQGAGETPF.

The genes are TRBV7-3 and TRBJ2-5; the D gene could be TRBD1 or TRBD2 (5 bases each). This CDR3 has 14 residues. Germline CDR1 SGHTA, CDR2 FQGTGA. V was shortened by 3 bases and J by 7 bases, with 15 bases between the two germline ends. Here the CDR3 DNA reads TGTGCCAGCAGCTTGGGACGGCGGTCAGCGACCCAGTACTTC. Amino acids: CASSLGRRSATQYF.

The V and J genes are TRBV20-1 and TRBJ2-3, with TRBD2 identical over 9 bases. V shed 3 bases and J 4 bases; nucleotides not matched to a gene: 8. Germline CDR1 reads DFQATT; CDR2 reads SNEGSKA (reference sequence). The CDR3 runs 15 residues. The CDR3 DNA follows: TGCAGTGCTAGCGCTAGCGGGACCCTCGCAGATACGCAGTATTTT. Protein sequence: CSASASGTLADTQYF.

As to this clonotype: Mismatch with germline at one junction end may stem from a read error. Here the CDR3 reads CASSRDRGQPNEKLFF. In DNA form, the CDR3 reads TGCGCCAGCAGCCGGGACAGGGGTCAGCCTAATGAAAAACTGTTTTTT. The chain recombines TRBV7-3 with TRBJ1-4; 10 positions agree with TRBD1. The CDR3 is 16 residues long. Per germline, CDR1 SGHTA and CDR2 FQGTGA.

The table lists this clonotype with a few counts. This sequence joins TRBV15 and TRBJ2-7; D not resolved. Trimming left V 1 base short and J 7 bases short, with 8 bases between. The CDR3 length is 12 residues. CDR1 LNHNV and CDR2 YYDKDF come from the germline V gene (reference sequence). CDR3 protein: CATSRATREQYF. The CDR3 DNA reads TGTGCCACCAGCAGAGCGACCCGGGAGCAGTACTTC.

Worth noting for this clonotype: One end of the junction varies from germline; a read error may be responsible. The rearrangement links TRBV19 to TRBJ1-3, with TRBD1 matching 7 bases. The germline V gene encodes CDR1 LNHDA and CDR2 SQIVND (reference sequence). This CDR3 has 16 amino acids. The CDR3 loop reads CASTPGAKGAGHTIYF. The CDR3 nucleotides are TGTGCCAGTACCCCTGGGGCTAAGGGGGCTGGACACACCATATATTTT. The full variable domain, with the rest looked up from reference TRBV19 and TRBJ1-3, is DGGITQSPKYLFRKEGQNVTLSCEQNLNHDAMYWYRQDPGQGLRLIYYSQIVNDFQKGDIAEGYSVSREKKESFPLTVTSAQKNPTAFYLCASTPGAKGAGHTIYFGEGSWLTVV.

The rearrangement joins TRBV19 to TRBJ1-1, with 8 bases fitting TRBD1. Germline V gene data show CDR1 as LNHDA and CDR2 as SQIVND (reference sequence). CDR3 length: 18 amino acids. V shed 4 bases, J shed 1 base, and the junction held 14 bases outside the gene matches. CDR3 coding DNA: TGTGCCAGTAGTAATAGAGGCAGGGGGCCGTTTGGGAACACTGAAGCTTTCTTT. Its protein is CASSNRGRGPFGNTEAFF.

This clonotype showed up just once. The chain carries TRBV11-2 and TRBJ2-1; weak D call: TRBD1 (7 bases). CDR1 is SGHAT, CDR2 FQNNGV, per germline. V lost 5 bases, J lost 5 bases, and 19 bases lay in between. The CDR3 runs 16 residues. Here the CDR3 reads CASSPRGTEVHNEQFF. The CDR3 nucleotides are TGTGCCAGCAGCCCCAGGGGGACTGAGGTTCACAATGAGCAGTTCTTC.

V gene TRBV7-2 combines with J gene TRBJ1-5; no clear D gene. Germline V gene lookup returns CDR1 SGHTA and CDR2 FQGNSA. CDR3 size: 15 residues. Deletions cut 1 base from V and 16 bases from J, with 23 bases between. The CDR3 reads CASSLGLAWKRPSHF. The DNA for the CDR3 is TGTGCCAGCAGCTTAGGACTAGCGTGGAAGAGACCCAGTCATTTT.

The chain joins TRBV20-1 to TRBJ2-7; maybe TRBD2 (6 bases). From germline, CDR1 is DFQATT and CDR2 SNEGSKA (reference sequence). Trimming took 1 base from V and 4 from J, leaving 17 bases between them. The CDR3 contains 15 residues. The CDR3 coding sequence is TGCAGTGCTAGAGGGCAGGGACTCGGGCGGTACGAGCAGTACTTC. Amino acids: CSARGQGLGRYEQYF.

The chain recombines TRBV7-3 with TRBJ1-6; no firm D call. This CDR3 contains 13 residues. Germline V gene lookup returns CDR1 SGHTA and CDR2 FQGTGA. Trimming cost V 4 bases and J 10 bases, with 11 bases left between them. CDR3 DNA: TGTGCCAGCAGCTCCGGACGGGAATCACCCCTCCACTTT. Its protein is CASSSGRESPLHF.

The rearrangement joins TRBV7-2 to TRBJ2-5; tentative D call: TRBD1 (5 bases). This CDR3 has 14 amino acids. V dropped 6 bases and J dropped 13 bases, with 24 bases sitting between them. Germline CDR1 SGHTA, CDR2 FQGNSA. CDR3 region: CASSESKGKETLYF. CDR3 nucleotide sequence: TGTGCCAGCAGTGAATCCAAGGGGAAGGAGACGCTGTACTTC.

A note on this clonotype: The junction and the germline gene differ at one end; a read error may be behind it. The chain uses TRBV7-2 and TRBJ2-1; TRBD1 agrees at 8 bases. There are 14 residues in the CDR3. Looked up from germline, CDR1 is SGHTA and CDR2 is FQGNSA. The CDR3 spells CASSPVDRESDKFF. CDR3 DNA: TGCGCCAGCAGCCCGGTGGACAGGGAAAGTGACAAGTTCTTC.

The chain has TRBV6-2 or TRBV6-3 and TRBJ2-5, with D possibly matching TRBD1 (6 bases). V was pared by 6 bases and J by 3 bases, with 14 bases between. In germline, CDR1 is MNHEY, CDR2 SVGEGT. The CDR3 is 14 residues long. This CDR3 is CASSNRERKETQYF. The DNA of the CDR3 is TGTGCCAGCAGCAACAGGGAGAGGAAAGAGACCCAGTACTTC.

The CDR3 coding sequence is TGTGCCAGTAAAATTCTGGTGACGAGCAATCAGTCTCAGCATTTT. Protein product: CASKILVTSNQSQHF. The chain uses TRBV19 and TRBJ1-5, with D unresolved. This CDR3 contains 15 residues. Germline CDR1 reads LNHDA; CDR2 reads SQIVND (reference sequence). Trimming removed 7 bases from V and 13 bases from J, with 26 bases in between.

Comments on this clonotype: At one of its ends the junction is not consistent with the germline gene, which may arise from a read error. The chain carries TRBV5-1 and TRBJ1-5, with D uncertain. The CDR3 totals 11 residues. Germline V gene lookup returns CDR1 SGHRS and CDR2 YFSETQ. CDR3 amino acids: CASSEKENQHF. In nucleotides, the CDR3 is TGTGCCAGCAGCGAGAAAGAGAACCAGCATTTT.

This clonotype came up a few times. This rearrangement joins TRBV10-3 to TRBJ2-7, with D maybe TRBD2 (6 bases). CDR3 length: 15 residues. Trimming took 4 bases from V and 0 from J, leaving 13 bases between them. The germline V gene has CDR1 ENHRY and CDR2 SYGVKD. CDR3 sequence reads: CAISGRDSHSYEQYF. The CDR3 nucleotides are TGTGCCATCAGTGGAAGGGACTCTCACTCCTACGAGCAGTACTTC.

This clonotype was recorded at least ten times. In DNA form, the CDR3 reads TGTGCCAGCAGATTGACGGGAGGGGGGTTGGGAGGCTACACCTTC. Protein product: CASRLTGGGLGGYTF. The chain is built from TRBV7-8 and TRBJ1-2, with D possibly being TRBD1 (6 bases). Germline lookup yields CDR1 SGHVS and CDR2 FQNEAQ. CDR3 length: 15 residues. Trimming took off 6 bases at V and 8 bases at J, with 22 bases between the two ends.

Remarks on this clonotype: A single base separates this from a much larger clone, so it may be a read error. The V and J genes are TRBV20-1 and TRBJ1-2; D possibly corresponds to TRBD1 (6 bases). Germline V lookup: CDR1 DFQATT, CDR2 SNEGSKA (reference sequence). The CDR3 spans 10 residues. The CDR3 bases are TGCAGCGCCCGAAGGGGGGGCTACGCCTTC. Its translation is CSARRGGYAF.

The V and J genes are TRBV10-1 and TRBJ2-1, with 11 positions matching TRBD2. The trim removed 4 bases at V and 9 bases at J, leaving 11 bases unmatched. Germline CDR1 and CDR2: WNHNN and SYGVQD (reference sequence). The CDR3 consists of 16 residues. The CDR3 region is CASSGLAGGLGIEQFF. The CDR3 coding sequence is TGCGCCAGCAGTGGTCTAGCGGGGGGATTAGGGATTGAGCAGTTCTTC.

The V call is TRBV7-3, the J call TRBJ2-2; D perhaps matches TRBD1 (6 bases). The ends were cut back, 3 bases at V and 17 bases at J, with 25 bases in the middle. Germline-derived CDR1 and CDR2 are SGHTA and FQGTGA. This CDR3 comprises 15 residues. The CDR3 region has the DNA TGTGCCAGCAGCTTCGACAGGAACACTGAAGCTTTCTTTTTTTTT. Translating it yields CASSFDRNTEAFFFF.